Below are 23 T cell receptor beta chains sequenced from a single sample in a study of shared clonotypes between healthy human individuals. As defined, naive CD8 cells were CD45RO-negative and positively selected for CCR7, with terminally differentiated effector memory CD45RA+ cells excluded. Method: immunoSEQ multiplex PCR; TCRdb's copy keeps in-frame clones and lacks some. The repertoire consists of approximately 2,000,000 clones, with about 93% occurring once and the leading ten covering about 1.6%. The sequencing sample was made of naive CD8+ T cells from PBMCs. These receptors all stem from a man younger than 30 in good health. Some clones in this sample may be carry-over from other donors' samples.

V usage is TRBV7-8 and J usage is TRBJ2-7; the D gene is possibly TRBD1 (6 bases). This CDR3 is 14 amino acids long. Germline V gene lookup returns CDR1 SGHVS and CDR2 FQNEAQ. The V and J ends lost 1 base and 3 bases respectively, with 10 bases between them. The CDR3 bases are TGTGCCAGCAGCTTAGTTGGGGGCTTCTACGAGCAGTACTTC. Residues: CASSLVGGFYEQYF.

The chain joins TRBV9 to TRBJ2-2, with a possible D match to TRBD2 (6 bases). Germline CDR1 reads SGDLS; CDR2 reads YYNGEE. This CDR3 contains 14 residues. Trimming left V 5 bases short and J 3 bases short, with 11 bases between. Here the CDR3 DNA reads TGTGCCAGCAGGGGCCGGAGGGACACCGGGGAGCTGTTTTTT. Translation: CASRGRRDTGELFF.

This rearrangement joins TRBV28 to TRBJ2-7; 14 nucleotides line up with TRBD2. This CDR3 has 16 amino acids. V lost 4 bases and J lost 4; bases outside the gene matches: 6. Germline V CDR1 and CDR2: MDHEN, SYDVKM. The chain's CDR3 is CASSSRLAGGLYEQYF. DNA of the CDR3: TGTGCCAGCAGTTCCCGACTAGCGGGAGGGTTATACGAGCAGTACTTC.

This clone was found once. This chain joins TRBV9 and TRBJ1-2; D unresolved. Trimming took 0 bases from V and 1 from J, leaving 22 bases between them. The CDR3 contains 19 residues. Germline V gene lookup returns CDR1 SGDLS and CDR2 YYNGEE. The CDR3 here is CASSVGGSQIHGLNYGYTF. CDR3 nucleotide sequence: TGTGCCAGCAGCGTAGGGGGATCACAAATCCATGGCCTTAACTATGGCTACACCTTC.

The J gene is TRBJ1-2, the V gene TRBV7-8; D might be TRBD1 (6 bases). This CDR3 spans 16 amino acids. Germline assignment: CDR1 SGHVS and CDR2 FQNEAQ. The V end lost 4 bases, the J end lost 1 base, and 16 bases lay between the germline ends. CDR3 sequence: CASSSNRQEVNYGYTF. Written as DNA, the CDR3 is TGTGCCAGCAGCTCCAACCGACAGGAAGTTAACTATGGCTACACCTTC.

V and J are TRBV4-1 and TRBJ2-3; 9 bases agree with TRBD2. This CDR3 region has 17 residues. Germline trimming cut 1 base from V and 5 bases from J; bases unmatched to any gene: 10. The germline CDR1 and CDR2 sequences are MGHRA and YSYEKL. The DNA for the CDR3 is TGCGCCAGCAGCCAAGTGGTGGGCGGGAGGGATAGAGATACGCAGTATTTT. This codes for CASSQVVGGRDRDTQYF.

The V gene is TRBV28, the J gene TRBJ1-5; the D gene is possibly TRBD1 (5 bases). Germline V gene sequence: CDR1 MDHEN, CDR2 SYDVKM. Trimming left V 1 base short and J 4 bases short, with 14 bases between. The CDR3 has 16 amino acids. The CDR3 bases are TGTGCCAGCAGTTTATTGGGCCTTGGGGGGAATCAGCCCCAGCATTTT. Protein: CASSLLGLGGNQPQHF.

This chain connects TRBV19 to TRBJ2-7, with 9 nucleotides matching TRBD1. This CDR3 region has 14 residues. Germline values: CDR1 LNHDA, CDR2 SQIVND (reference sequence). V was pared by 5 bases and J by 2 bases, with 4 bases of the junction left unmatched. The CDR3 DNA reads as TGTGCCAGTAGTGGGGACAGGGCCCCCTACGAGCAGTACTTC. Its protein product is CASSGDRAPYEQYF. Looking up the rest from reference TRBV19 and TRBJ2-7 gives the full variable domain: DGGITQSPKYLFRKEGQNVTLSCEQNLNHDAMYWYRQDPGQGLRLIYYSQIVNDFQKGDIAEGYSVSREKKESFPLTVTSAQKNPTAFYLCASSGDRAPYEQYFGPGTRLTVT.

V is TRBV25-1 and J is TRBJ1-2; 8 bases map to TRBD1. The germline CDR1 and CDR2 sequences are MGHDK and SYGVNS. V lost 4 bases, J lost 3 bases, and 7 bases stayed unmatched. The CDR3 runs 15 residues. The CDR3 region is CASSVRQGADYGYTF. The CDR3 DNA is TGTGCCAGCAGTGTTCGGCAGGGGGCTGACTATGGCTACACCTTC.

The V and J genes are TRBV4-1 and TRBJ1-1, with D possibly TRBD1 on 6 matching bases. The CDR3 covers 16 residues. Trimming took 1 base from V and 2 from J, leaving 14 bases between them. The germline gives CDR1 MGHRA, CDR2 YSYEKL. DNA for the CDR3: TGCGCCAGCAGCCAAGCCCCCGGAGGGGGAAACACTGAAGCTTTCTTT. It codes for CASSQAPGGGNTEAFF.

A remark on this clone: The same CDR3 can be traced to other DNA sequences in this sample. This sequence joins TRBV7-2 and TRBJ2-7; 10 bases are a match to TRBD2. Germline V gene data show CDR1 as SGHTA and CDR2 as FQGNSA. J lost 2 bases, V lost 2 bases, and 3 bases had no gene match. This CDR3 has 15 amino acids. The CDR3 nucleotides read TGTGCCAGCAGCTTACTTCTAGCGGGGGCCTACGAGCAGTACTTC. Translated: CASSLLLAGAYEQYF. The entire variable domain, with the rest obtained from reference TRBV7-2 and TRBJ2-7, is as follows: GAGVSQSPSNKVTEKGKDVELRCDPISGHTALYWYRQSLGQGLEFLIYFQGNSAPDKSGLPSDRFSAERTGGSVSTLTIQRTQQEDSAVYLCASSLLLAGAYEQYFGPGTRLTVT.

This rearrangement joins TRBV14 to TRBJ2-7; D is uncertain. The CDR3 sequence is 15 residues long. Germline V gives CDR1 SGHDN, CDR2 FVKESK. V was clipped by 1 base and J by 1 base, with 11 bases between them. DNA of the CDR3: TGTGCCAGCAGCCAAGGGTCTAAATCGTCCTACGAGCAGTACTTC. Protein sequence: CASSQGSKSSYEQYF.

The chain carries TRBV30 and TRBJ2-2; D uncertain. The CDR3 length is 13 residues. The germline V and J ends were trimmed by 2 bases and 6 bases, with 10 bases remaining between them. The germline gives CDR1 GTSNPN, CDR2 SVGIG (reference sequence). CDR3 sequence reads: CAWSPRWAGELFF. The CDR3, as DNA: TGTGCCTGGAGTCCGCGATGGGCCGGGGAGCTGTTTTTT.

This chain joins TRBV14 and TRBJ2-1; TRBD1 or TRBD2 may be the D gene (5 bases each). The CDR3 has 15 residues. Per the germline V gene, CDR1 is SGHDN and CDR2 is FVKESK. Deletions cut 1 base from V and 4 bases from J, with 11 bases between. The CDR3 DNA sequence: TGTGCCAGCAGCCAAGGGGGGATTTGGTACAATGAGCAGTTCTTC. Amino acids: CASSQGGIWYNEQFF.

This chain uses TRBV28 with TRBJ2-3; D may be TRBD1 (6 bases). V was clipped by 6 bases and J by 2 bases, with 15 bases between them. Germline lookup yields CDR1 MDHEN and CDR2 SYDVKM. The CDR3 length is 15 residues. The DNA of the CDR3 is TGTGCCAGCAGCCCCGGGACAATAAACACAGATACGCAGTATTTT. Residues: CASSPGTINTDTQYF.

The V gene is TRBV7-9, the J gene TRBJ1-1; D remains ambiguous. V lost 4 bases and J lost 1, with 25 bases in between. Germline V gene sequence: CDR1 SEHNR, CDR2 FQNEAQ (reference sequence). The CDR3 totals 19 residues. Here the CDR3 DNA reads TGTGCCAGCAGCTCAATACGGGCCGAAATCCCTTGGGGGAACACTGAAGCTTTCTTT. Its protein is CASSSIRAEIPWGNTEAFF. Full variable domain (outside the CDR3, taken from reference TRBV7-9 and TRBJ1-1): DTGVSQNPRHKITKRGQNVTFRCDPISEHNRLYWYRQTLGQGPEFLTYFQNEAQLEKSRLLSDRFSAERPKGSFSTLEIQRTEQGDSAMYLCASSSIRAEIPWGNTEAFFGQGTRLTVV.

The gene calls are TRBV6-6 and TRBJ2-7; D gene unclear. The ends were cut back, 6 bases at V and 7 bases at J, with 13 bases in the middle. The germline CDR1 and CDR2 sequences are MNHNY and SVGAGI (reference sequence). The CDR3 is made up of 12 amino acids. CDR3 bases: TGTGCCAGCAGCCCCTTCAAGGATGAGCAGTACTTC. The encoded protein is CASSPFKDEQYF.

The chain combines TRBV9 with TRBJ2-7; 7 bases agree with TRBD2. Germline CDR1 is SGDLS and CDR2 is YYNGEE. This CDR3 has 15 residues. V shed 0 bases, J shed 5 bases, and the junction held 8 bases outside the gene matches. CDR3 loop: CASSVAGQGGDEQYF. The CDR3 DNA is TGTGCCAGCAGCGTAGCCGGCCAGGGAGGGGACGAGCAGTACTTC.

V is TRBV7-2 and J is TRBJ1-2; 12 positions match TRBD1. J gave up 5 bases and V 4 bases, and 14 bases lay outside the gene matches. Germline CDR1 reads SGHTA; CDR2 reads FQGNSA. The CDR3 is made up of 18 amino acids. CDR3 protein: CASSSFVGGTGGLYGYTF. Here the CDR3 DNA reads TGTGCCAGCAGCTCCTTTGTGGGTGGGACAGGGGGCCTGTATGGCTACACCTTC.

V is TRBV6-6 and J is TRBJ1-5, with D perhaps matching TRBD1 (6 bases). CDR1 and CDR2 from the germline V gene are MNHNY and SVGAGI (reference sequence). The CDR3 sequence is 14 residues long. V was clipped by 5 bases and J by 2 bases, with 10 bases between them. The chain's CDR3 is CASSATGRNQPQHF. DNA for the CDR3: TGTGCCAGCAGTGCAACAGGGCGCAATCAGCCCCAGCATTTT.

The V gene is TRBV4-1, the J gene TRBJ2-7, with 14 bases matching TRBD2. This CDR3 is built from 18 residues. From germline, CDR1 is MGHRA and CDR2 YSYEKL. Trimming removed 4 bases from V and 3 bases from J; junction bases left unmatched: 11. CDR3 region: CASSLRTGTSGSDYEQYF. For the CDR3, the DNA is TGCGCCAGCAGCCTGCGTACTGGGACTAGCGGGAGTGACTACGAGCAGTACTTC.

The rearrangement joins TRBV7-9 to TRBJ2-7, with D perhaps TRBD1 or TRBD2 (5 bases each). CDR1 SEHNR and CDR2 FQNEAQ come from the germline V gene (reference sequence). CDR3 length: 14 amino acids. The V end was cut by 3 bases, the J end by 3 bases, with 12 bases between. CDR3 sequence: CASSFDGTLYEQYF. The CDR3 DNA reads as TGTGCCAGCAGCTTCGATGGGACCCTCTACGAGCAGTACTTC.

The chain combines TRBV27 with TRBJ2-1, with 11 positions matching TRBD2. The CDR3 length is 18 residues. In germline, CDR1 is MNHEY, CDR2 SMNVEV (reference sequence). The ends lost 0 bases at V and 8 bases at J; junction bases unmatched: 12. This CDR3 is CASSLSPSGRPELDEQFF. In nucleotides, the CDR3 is TGTGCCAGCAGTTTATCGCCTAGCGGGAGGCCCGAGTTGGATGAGCAGTTCTTC.